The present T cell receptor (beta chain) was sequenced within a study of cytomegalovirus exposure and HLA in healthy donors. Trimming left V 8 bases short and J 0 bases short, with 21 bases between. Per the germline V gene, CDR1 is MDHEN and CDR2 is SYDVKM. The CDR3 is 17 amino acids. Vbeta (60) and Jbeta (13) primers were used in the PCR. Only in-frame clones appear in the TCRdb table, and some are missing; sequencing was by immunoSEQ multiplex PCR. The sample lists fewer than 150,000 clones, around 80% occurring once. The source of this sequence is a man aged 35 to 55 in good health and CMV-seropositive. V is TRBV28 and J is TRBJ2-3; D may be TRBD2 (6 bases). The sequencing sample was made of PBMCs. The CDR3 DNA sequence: TGTGCCAGCTCAACTAGCCGGCTAGTTGGGAGCACAGATACGCAGTATTTT. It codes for CASSTSRLVGSTDTQYF.